This note documents a single T cell receptor (beta chain) sequence. The germline gives CDR1 LNHNV, CDR2 YYDKDF (reference sequence). The germline V and J ends were trimmed by 0 bases and 0 bases, with 14 bases remaining between them. The CDR3 has 17 amino acids. This sample was taken from a study of blood T cell repertoires in COVID-19. Study background: Sample material is recorded as cDNA or gDNA derived from T cells, B-cell-depleted T cells, or PBMCs.

In the study's own analysis: Reference gene primer amplification in the assay estimated nucleated cell counts. Assay used: immunoSEQ multiplex PCR; TCRdb lists only in-frame clones, some missing. D and trimming come from the DNA, and the V and J calls and clone size come from that table. The sample carries roughly 200,000 clones, 85% to 90% recorded once. Sequencing was performed on peripheral blood. This rearrangement joins TRBV15 to TRBJ2-5; the D gene is possibly TRBD2 (6 bases). This receptor was identified in a man aged 18 to 30 with active or convalescent COVID-19. CDR3 loop: CATSRDAAGPYQETQYF. The CDR3 DNA reads TGTGCCACCAGCAGAGATGCGGCGGGGCCTTACCAAGAGACCCAGTACTTC.